This T cell receptor beta chain was retrieved from a study of spatial heterogeneity in lung cancer. J lost 13 bases, V lost 2 bases, and 18 bases had no gene match. Germline assignment: CDR1 SGHTA and CDR2 FQGNSA. The CDR3 is made up of 16 amino acids. General study points: Tumor TCRs that were ubiquitous and expanded showed up in blood more at resection than follow-up.

This clonotype was seen a handful of times. The antigen is undetermined. In the library, each TCR cDNA molecule bore its own unique molecular identifier. Using its own MiXCR run on the 5' RACE reads, TCRdb lists one record per CDR3 protein. The sample shows some 29,000 distinct CDR3 sequences, around 8% of them seen only once. Time point: sample taken at primary tumor resection. No cells were sorted before sequencing. The whole RNA sequenced was extracted from tumor, nontumor lung or frozen PBMC. Untreated early-stage non-small cell lung cancer patients, approximately 76 in total, were the donors. V usage is TRBV7-2 and J usage is TRBJ2-3; 7 nucleotides agree with TRBD2. Sequenced material: PBMCs, taken at surgery. This clonotype was obtained from a female donor with early-stage non-small cell lung cancer. The chain's CDR3 is CASSLTLREAGVDKYF. The CDR3 DNA reads as TGTGCCAGCAGCTTAACCCTCAGGGAGGCGGGAGTCGACAAGTATTTT.